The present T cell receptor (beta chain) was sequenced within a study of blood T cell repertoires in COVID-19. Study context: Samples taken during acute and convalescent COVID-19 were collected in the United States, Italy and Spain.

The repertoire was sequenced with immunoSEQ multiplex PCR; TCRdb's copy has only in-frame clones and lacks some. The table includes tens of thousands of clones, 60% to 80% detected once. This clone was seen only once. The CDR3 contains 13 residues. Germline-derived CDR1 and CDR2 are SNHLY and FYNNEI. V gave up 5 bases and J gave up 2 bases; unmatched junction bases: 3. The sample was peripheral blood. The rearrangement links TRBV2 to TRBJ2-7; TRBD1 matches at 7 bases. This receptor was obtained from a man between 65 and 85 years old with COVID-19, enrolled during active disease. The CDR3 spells CASSWDRAYEQYF. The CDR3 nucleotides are TGTGCCAGCAGTTGGGACAGAGCCTACGAGCAGTACTTC.